What follows is one T cell receptor (beta chain) and its context. What it binds is unknown. Using immunoSEQ multiplex PCR, the repertoire was profiled, and TCRdb retains in-frame clones only, with some absent. Among about 150,000 clones listed, roughly 91% were seen once. The V gene lost 2 bases and the J gene lost 3 bases, with 8 bases spanning the gap. This CDR3 has 14 amino acids. Germline CDR1 reads SGHDN; CDR2 reads FVKESK. This sample stems from a study of T cell responses to AZD1222 COVID-19 vaccine. Study findings and constraints: At 160-218 and 743-854, vaccine-associated CD4 TCRs were dominant, and they spanned spike.

This sample comprised peripheral blood, obtained 28 days after the second AZD1222 dose. The receptor comes from an adult who received the AZD1222 COVID-19 vaccine. The V and J genes are TRBV14 and TRBJ2-1; the D is unclear. The chain's CDR3 is CASSQSTVYNEQFF. The CDR3 DNA reads as TGTGCCAGCAGCCAATCGACGGTCTACAATGAGCAGTTCTTC.